This T cell receptor beta chain comes out of a study of metastatic and nonmetastatic thyroid tumors. Overall study context: Samples came from malignant and benign thyroid patients, and repertoires were compared across blood and tumor or nodule tissue.

Until they underwent thyroid surgery, no patient had received any treatment. This clone showed up just a few times. This CDR3 contains 14 residues. Germline values: CDR1 MNHNS, CDR2 SASEGT. V was cut by 9 bases and J by 1 base, with 12 bases left in between. TCRdb reprocessed the PCR reads using MiXCR. The sample lists some 17,000 clones, less than 30% occurring once. Sequencing input: tumor tissue. The sequence was obtained from a female donor with papillary thyroid cancer or a benign thyroid nodule (not recorded which). Some clones in this sample may be carry-over from other donors' samples. The J gene is TRBJ1-4, the V gene TRBV6-1; D not certain. DNA of the CDR3: TGTGCCAGTCGGTCGGGCGGAACTAATGAAAAACTGTTTTTT. Its protein product is CASRSGGTNEKLFF.